These 22 T cell receptor beta chains were all obtained from the same sample, sequenced in a study of shared clonotypes between healthy human individuals. Sequencing used immunoSEQ multiplex PCR; TCRdb keeps in-frame clones, though not all of them. The repertoire has roughly 2.4 million clones, about 94% of them found once; the top ten carry more than 0.1%. The sample comprised naive CD4+ T cells sorted from blood. Subset defined: CD45RA+ positively selected. Receptors were obtained from a man aged 18 to 29 in good health.

Of note for this clone: This sample includes further DNA sequences coding for the same CDR3. The chain couples TRBV5-1 to TRBJ1-4; a possible D gene is TRBD1 (6 bases). Germline V gene lookup returns CDR1 SGHRS and CDR2 YFSETQ. Trimming pared 0 bases from V and 7 bases from J, leaving 10 bases between. The CDR3 runs to 14 residues. CDR3 bases: TGCGCCAGCAGCTTGGAGGGGGGGCGTGAAAAACTGTTTTTT. Translation: CASSLEGGREKLFF.

This chain connects TRBV5-4 to TRBJ2-3, with 11 bases fitting TRBD2. With 0 bases clipped from V and 6 bases from J, the junction kept 9 bases outside the gene matches. CDR1 is SGHNT, CDR2 YYREEE, per germline (reference sequence). CDR3 length: 17 residues. This chain's CDR3 is CASSLAPTSGGSDTQYF. The CDR3 DNA reads TGTGCCAGCAGCTTGGCCCCTACTAGCGGGGGTTCTGATACGCAGTATTTT.

This clone is a singleton in its sample. The chain joins TRBV5-4 to TRBJ2-5; no clear D gene. CDR1 SGHNT and CDR2 YYREEE come from the germline V gene (reference sequence). The length of the CDR3 is 15 residues. Trimming removed 3 bases at V and 4 bases at J, with 16 bases between. In DNA form, the CDR3 reads TGTGCCAGCAGCTCGACTGCAGGAATGGTAGAGACCCAGTACTTC. Translated: CASSSTAGMVETQYF.

The chain carries TRBV15 and TRBJ2-5; D unresolved. Germline V gene data show CDR1 as LNHNV and CDR2 as YYDKDF (reference sequence). V gave up 0 bases and J gave up 5 bases, with 13 bases separating them. CDR3 size: 15 residues. For the CDR3, the DNA is TGTGCCACCAGCAGAGATATTAAGGCTGGGGAGACCCAGTACTTC. Translating gives CATSRDIKAGETQYF.

The rearrangement links TRBV4-1 to TRBJ2-3, with 11 nucleotides matching TRBD2. Germline loops: CDR1 MGHRA, CDR2 YSYEKL. This CDR3 is 18 amino acids long. V shed 0 bases, J shed 4 bases, and the junction held 9 bases outside the gene matches. The CDR3 reads CASSQDRVAGGVADTQYF. The CDR3 DNA reads TGCGCCAGCAGCCAAGATAGGGTAGCGGGAGGGGTAGCAGATACGCAGTATTTT.

The V and J genes are TRBV6-5 and TRBJ2-1; possibly TRBD1 for D (5 bases). Per the germline V gene, CDR1 is MNHEY and CDR2 is SVGAGI. This CDR3 is 11 amino acids long. V lost 11 bases to trimming and J lost 5 bases, with 10 bases between them. CDR3 sequence: CAARQHNEQFF. Here the CDR3 DNA reads TGTGCCGCTCGACAGCACAATGAGCAGTTCTTC.

The chain employs TRBV4-1 and TRBJ1-4, with a possible D match to TRBD1 (5 bases). Trimming removed 3 bases from V and 6 bases from J, with 11 bases in between. Germline lookup yields CDR1 MGHRA and CDR2 YSYEKL. The CDR3 has 14 amino acids. The CDR3 here is CASSQDGQYEKLFF. Written as DNA, the CDR3 is TGCGCCAGCAGCCAGGACGGACAATATGAAAAACTGTTTTTT.

The chain employs TRBV28 and TRBJ1-1; TRBD1 matches 10 bases. The CDR3 is 13 residues long. Germline lookup yields CDR1 MDHEN and CDR2 SYDVKM. V lost 6 bases to trimming and J lost 5 bases; unmatched junction nucleotides: 3. CDR3 protein: CASRPGQGTEAFF. The CDR3 bases are TGTGCCAGCAGACCGGGACAGGGGACTGAAGCTTTCTTT. Full variable domain (outside the CDR3, taken from reference TRBV28 and TRBJ1-1): DVKVTQSSRYLVKRTGEKVFLECVQDMDHENMFWYRQDPGLGLRLIYFSYDVKMKEKGDIPEGYSVSREKKERFSLILESASTNQTSMYLCASRPGQGTEAFFGQGTRLTVV.

The V gene is TRBV27, the J gene TRBJ1-6; tentative D call: TRBD1 (6 bases). This CDR3 has 15 amino acids. Germline V lookup: CDR1 MNHEY, CDR2 SMNVEV (reference sequence). CDR3: CACASGQTYNSPLHF. The CDR3 nucleotides are TGTGCTTGCGCATCTGGACAGACCTATAATTCACCCCTCCACTTT.

V is TRBV19 and J is TRBJ2-1; 7 bases match TRBD2. CDR3 length equals 14 residues. V was clipped by 2 bases and J by 4 bases; unmatched bases: 2. Looked up from germline, CDR1 is LNHDA and CDR2 is SQIVND (reference sequence). The CDR3 DNA sequence: TGTGCCAGTAGTATAAGCGGGGTATACAATGAGCAGTTCTTC. This codes for CASSISGVYNEQFF.

The chain carries TRBV7-2 and TRBJ2-7; D gene uncertain. The V and J ends lost 1 base and 3 bases respectively, with 13 bases between them. Germline CDR1 SGHTA, CDR2 FQGNSA. The CDR3 covers 15 residues. CDR3 nucleotides: TGTGCCAGCAGCTTAGTTGGGTCAGAACTCTACGAGCAGTACTTC. It codes for CASSLVGSELYEQYF.

The chain carries TRBV7-9 and TRBJ1-5, with TRBD1 as a possible D gene (5 bases). Trimming pared 3 bases from V and 2 bases from J, leaving 14 bases between. The germline CDR1 and CDR2 sequences are SEHNR and FQNEAQ (reference sequence). The CDR3 contains 16 residues. The CDR3 DNA follows: TGTGCCAGCAGCTTTGGGCAGGGCAAGGGCAATCAGCCCCAGCATTTT. This codes for CASSFGQGKGNQPQHF.

The table lists this clone with a count of one. The rearrangement uses TRBV18 and TRBJ2-7, with 7 bases matching TRBD2. This CDR3 contains 15 residues. Germline V gene lookup returns CDR1 KGHSH and CDR2 LQKENI. Germline trimming cut 3 bases from V and 2 bases from J; bases unmatched to any gene: 7. The CDR3 bases are TGTGCCAGCTCACCCATGAGCGGGGAGACCTACGAGCAGTACTTC. This translates into CASSPMSGETYEQYF.

V is TRBV18 and J is TRBJ2-7, with D possibly being TRBD1 (5 bases). CDR1 is KGHSH and CDR2 is LQKENI in the germline V gene. The CDR3 totals 15 residues. Trimming left V 2 bases short and J 2 bases short, with 13 bases between. CDR3 sequence: CASSPVGAPAYEQYF. Here the CDR3 DNA reads TGTGCCAGCTCACCAGTAGGGGCGCCGGCCTACGAGCAGTACTTC.

The V and J genes are TRBV5-1 and TRBJ1-1; 7 nucleotides match TRBD1. Germline trimming cut 3 bases from V and 1 base from J; bases unmatched to any gene: 12. CDR1 is SGHRS and CDR2 is YFSETQ in the germline V gene. The CDR3 length is 17 residues. Here the CDR3 reads CASSSQPGQNPNTEAFF. The CDR3 DNA reads TGCGCCAGCAGCTCACAACCGGGACAGAACCCGAACACTGAAGCTTTCTTT.

The chain recombines TRBV9 with TRBJ1-6; the D gene is possibly TRBD1 (5 bases). There are 15 residues in the CDR3. Trimming removed 0 bases from V and 10 bases from J, with 14 bases in between. Germline-derived CDR1 and CDR2 are SGDLS and YYNGEE. CDR3 region: CASSVAGDGNSPLHF. The DNA for the CDR3 is TGTGCCAGCAGCGTAGCTGGGGACGGCAACTCACCCCTCCACTTT.

The J gene is TRBJ2-1, the V gene TRBV10-2; 8 bases align to TRBD2. The J segment lost 7 bases and the V segment lost 7 bases, leaving 18 bases of the junction unmatched. CDR3 size: 17 residues. Looked up from germline, CDR1 is WSHSY and CDR2 is SAAADI. The CDR3, as DNA: TGCGCCAGCACCTTCCGGGTACTAAGCGGGAGCATGAATGAGCAGTTCTTC. This encodes CASTFRVLSGSMNEQFF.

This clone appeared a single time. The chain carries TRBV27 and TRBJ2-7, with no clear D. CDR3 length equals 14 residues. V dropped 4 bases and J dropped 0 bases, with 10 bases sitting between them. Per germline, CDR1 MNHEY and CDR2 SMNVEV (reference sequence). Here the CDR3 reads CASSSPSGSYEQYF. In DNA form, the CDR3 reads TGTGCCAGCAGTTCCCCATCCGGCTCCTACGAGCAGTACTTC.

DNA of the CDR3: TGTGCCAGCAGTTACGTAGCAGGGCTAAGTGGAAACACCATATATTTT. It codes for CASSYVAGLSGNTIYF. The rearrangement links TRBV6-5 to TRBJ1-3; TRBD1 is a possible D gene (5 bases). V was trimmed by 2 bases and J by 3 bases, leaving 14 bases between them. The CDR3 runs 16 residues. In germline, CDR1 is MNHEY, CDR2 SVGAGI.

The chain is built from TRBV18 and TRBJ2-5; D is possibly TRBD2 (5 bases). CDR3 length: 18 residues. CDR1 KGHSH and CDR2 LQKENI come from the germline V gene. The ends were cut back, 2 bases at V and 0 bases at J, with 19 bases in the middle. The DNA of the CDR3 is TGTGCCAGCTCACCAAGAGCGTCTAGCAGCTCGTACCAAGAGACCCAGTACTTC. Encoded protein: CASSPRASSSSYQETQYF.

The gene calls are TRBV19 and TRBJ2-2; D possibly corresponds to TRBD1 (5 bases). Germline assignment: CDR1 LNHDA and CDR2 SQIVND (reference sequence). V was shortened by 5 bases and J by 0 bases, with 10 bases between the two germline ends. CDR3 length: 15 amino acids. The CDR3: CASSYRGANTGELFF. The CDR3 DNA reads as TGTGCCAGTAGTTATAGGGGCGCGAACACCGGGGAGCTGTTTTTT.

The V call is TRBV7-2, the J call TRBJ1-6; D is ambiguous. CDR1 and CDR2 (germline): SGHTA, FQGNSA. The CDR3 covers 17 residues. Trimming cost V 1 base and J 11 bases, with 21 bases left between them. The CDR3, as DNA: TGTGCCAGCAGCTTAGTAATCCAGGCCCGATTCGGAGCACCCCTCCACTTT. The encoded protein is CASSLVIQARFGAPLHF.